The rows below give T cell receptor beta chains drawn from one sample of a study of neurological immune-mediated disorders. TCRdb reprocessed the 5' RACE reads with MiXCR, giving one entry per CDR3 protein. The data contain roughly 60,000 distinct CDR3 sequences, 2% to 2.5% of them singletons. The sequencing input was PBMCs. These receptors all come from a man aged 50-59 years with multiple sclerosis. Both conserved end residues are part of each CDR3. Each record gives: J gene, clone size, V gene, D gene, CDR3 protein, CDR3 DNA. D genes are given only for firm matches. Size values are once, few and many counts, or a class for expanded clones, and some rows have none.

>TRBJ1-2|many|TRBV7-2|NA
CASSRDRNYGYTF
TGTGCCAGCAGCCGTGACAGGAACTATGGCTACACCTTC
>TRBJ1-2|many|TRBV9|NA
CASSVAVAGSGYTF
TGTGCCAGCAGCGTAGCTGTAGCCGGGTCTGGCTACACCTTC
>TRBJ2-2|many|TRBV5-1|TRBD1
CASGGQGSTGELFF
TGCGCCAGCGGGGGACAGGGATCCACCGGGGAGCTGTTTTTT
>TRBJ2-7|many|TRBV10-2|TRBD1
CASSEPGQGVSSYEQYF
TGCGCCAGCAGTGAGCCGGGACAGGGGGTTTCTTCCTACGAGCAGTACTTC
>TRBJ2-3|many|TRBV5-1|TRBD1
CASRPGTGLTDTQYF
TGCGCCAGCAGACCCGGGACAGGGCTCACAGATACGCAGTATTTT
>TRBJ1-5|many|TRBV28|NA
CASSLFGSNQPQHF
TGTGCCAGCAGTTTATTCGGAAGCAATCAGCCCCAGCATTTT
>TRBJ2-5|many|TRBV5-1|TRBD1
CASSRQGEETQYF
TGCGCCAGCAGCCGACAGGGGGAAGAGACCCAGTACTTC
>TRBJ2-2|many|TRBV5-1|NA
CASSLSQGNTGELFF
TGCGCCAGCAGTCTTAGCCAGGGGAACACCGGGGAGCTGTTTTTT
>TRBJ2-7|many|TRBV5-1|NA
CASSVEPGRTLAEQYF
TGCGCCAGCAGCGTAGAACCGGGACGGACCCTAGCCGAGCAGTACTTC
>TRBJ1-2|many|TRBV20-1|NA
CSARDQLAGLVYGYTF
TGCAGTGCTAGAGATCAACTTGCGGGTCTGGTCTATGGCTACACCTTC
>TRBJ2-5|many|TRBV5-6|NA
CASSLEGPGTQYF
TGTGCCAGCAGCTTGGAGGGGCCGGGGACCCAGTACTTC
>TRBJ2-1|many|TRBV5-1|NA
CASSFGQFNEQFF
TGCGCCAGCAGCTTCGGACAGTTCAATGAGCAGTTCTTC
>TRBJ2-7|many|TRBV7-8|NA
CASSASTWGDEQYF
TGTGCCAGCAGCGCCTCTACCTGGGGCGACGAGCAGTACTTC
>TRBJ1-1|many|TRBV20-1|NA
CSATLRQANTEAFF
TGCAGTGCTACCCTAAGACAGGCCAACACTGAAGCTTTCTTT
>TRBJ2-3|many|TRBV7-2|NA
CASSSMAGAADTQYF
TGTGCCAGCAGCTCCATGGCGGGGGCGGCAGATACGCAGTATTTT
>TRBJ2-7|NA|TRBV18|NA
CASSPKPGPIYEQYF
TGTGCCAGCTCACCGAAACCGGGGCCGATTTACGAGCAGTACTTC
>TRBJ2-3|many|TRBV5-1|NA
CASRETGTQLTDTQYF
TGCGCCAGCAGGGAGACCGGGACCCAGCTAACAGATACGCAGTATTTT
>TRBJ2-7|many|TRBV7-9|NA
CASVIGVEQYF
TGTGCCAGCGTAATCGGGGTTGAGCAGTACTTC